The clone carrying this T cell receptor (beta chain) was found many times. Its antigen remains unknown. The data belong to a study of T cell repertoires in cytomegalovirus infection. Study in general: Public TCR beta signature analysis indicated the presence of both CMV infection and matching HLA type.

General study points: Of the TCR beta families, the public ones yielded a cumulative frequency that identified carriers of CMV plus the relevant HLA.

CDR1 and CDR2 (germline): SGHVS, FQNEAQ. J was trimmed by 9 bases and V by 1 base; bases with no gene match: 5. This CDR3 contains 15 residues. Via MiXCR, TCRdb re-called the reads, giving one row per CDR3 protein. The sample contains over 300,000 distinct CDR3 sequences, 8% to 9.5% of which appear only once. This rearrangement joins TRBV7-8 to TRBJ1-6; 8 positions agree with TRBD1. Sequenced sample: PBMCs. The sequence was obtained from a human donor in good health (CMV status not recorded). Some clones in this sample may be carry-over from other donors' samples. The DNA for the CDR3 is TGTGCCAGCAGCTTAGGCGGACAGGGAGGTTCACCCCTCCACTTT. Translated: CASSLGGQGGSPLHF.